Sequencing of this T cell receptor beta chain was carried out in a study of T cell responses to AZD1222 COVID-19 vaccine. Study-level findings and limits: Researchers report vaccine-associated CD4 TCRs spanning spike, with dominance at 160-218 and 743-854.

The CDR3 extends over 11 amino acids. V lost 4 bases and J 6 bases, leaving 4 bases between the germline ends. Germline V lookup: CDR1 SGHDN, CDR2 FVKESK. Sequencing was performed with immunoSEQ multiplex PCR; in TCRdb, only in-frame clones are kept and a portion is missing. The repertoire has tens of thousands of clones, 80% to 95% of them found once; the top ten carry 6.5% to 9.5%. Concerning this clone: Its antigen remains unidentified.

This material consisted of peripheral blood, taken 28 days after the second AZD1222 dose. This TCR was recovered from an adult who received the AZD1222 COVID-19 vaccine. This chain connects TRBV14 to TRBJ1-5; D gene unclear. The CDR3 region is CASSPVQPQHF. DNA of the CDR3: TGTGCCAGCAGCCCGGTTCAGCCCCAGCATTTT.